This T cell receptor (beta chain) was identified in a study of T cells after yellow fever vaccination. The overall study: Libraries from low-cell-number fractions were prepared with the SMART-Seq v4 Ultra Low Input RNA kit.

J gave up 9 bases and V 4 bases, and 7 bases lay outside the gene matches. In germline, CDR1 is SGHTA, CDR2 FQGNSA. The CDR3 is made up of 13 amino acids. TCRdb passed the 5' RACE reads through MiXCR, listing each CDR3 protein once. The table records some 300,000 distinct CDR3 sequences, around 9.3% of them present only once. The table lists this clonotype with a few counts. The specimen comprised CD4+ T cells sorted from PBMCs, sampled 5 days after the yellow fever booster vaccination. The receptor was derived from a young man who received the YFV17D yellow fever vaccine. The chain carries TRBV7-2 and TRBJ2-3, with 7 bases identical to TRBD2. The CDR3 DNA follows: TGTGCCAGCAGCTACCGGGACTACGGCACGCAGTATTTT. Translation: CASSYRDYGTQYF.